This T cell receptor beta chain was sequenced for a study of CD8 T cells in ankylosing spondylitis. Study findings and constraints: Apparently characteristic of ankylosing spondylitis blood was a TCR beta motif (fewer than ten highly homologous variants). Disease-linked clones reportedly showed significant enrichment in matched ankylosing spondylitis synovial fluid. Disease-linked clones bore a CD8+ phenotype and were relatively rare in peripheral blood.

This clonotype has only a few counts. The antigen is not known. Quantitative 5'-RACE with molecular barcodes produced the TCR beta libraries. TCRdb itself ran the 5' RACE reads through MiXCR, one entry per CDR3 protein. Of 700,000 to 850,000 distinct CDR3 sequences in the sample, about 10% are singletons; the top ten hold approximately 0.51%. The germline V gene encodes CDR1 SGDLS and CDR2 YYNGEE. The CDR3 totals 12 residues. Trimming shortened V by 4 bases and J by 6 bases, and 7 bases separated the two germline ends. The sample consisted of blood, either unsorted or a sorted T cell fraction (not recorded which). The clonotype was recovered from a male donor with ankylosing spondylitis. The chain employs TRBV9 and TRBJ2-2; no clear D gene. CDR3 loop: CASSLHAGELFF. The CDR3 DNA is TGTGCCAGCAGCCTCCACGCCGGGGAGCTGTTTTTT. The full variable domain, rest sourced from reference TRBV9 and TRBJ2-2, is DSGVTQTPKHLITATGQRVTLRCSPRSGDLSVYWYQQSLDQGLQFLIQYYNGEERAKGNILERFSAQQFPDLHSELNLSSLELGDSALYFCASSLHAGELFFGEGSRLTVL.